The TCR beta chain under discussion was sequenced for a study of OX40 agonist ivuxolimab in advanced cancers. Across the study: Dose-escalation cases comprised hepatocellular carcinoma, melanoma, renal cell or head and neck cancer. A partial response was reached by three patients: one with hepatocellular carcinoma and two with cutaneous melanoma.

The protocol was immunoSEQ multiplex PCR, while the TCRdb copy is restricted to in-frame clones and leaves out a portion. The data show tens of thousands of clones, with roughly 80% seen just once and around 0.96% held by the top ten. V lost 0 bases to trimming and J lost 5 bases, with 13 bases between them. The CDR3 runs to 15 residues. The germline V gene has CDR1 LGHNA and CDR2 YNFKEQ. Sequencing was performed on CD4+ or CD8+ T cells sorted from blood, taken in a trial of the OX40 agonist ivuxolimab. J is TRBJ2-5 and V is TRBV4-2; D may be TRBD1 or TRBD2 (5 bases each). The TCR originated in an adult with an advanced solid tumor such as melanoma, head and neck, liver or kidney cancer. The CDR3 DNA is TGTGCCAGCAGCCAAGACGGGGCAGGGCAGGAGACCCAGTACTTC. Translation: CASSQDGAGQETQYF.